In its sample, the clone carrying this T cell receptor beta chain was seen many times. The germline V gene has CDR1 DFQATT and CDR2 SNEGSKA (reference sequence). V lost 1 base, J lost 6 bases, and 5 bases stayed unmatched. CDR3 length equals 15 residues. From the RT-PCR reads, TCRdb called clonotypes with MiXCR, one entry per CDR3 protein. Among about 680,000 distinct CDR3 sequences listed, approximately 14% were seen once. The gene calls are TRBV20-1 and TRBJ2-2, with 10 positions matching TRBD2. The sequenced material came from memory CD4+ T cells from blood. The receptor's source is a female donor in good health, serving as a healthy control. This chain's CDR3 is CSARVGAGGPGELFF. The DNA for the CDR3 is TGCAGTGCTAGAGTCGGAGCGGGGGGGCCCGGGGAGCTGTTTTTT.